Listed here are 14 T cell receptor beta chains from one sample, sequenced in a study of T cell responses to AZD1222 COVID-19 vaccine. TCRdb's copy holds only in-frame clones and misses some; the assay was immunoSEQ multiplex PCR. The sample has over 110,000 clones, about 92% seen once. The material sequenced was peripheral blood, taken on day 0 of AZD1222 vaccination. All receptors derive from an adult in good health.

The CDR3 spells CAIFRLWGEGYTF. In DNA, the CDR3 is TGTGCCATCTTTCGTCTGTGGGGGGAAGGCTACACCTTC. The chain couples TRBV6-5 to TRBJ1-2, with a possible D match to TRBD1 (5 bases). CDR3 length equals 13 residues. Per germline, CDR1 MNHEY and CDR2 SVGAGI. Trimming removed 10 bases at V and 8 bases at J, with 20 bases between.

This clone was seen once. The chain employs TRBV19 and TRBJ2-2; 8 nucleotides align to TRBD1. The CDR3 covers 13 residues. With 10 bases clipped from V and 6 bases from J, the junction kept 7 bases outside the gene matches. The germline CDR1 and CDR2 sequences are LNHDA and SQIVND (reference sequence). The CDR3, as DNA: TGTGCCATAAGACAGGGGAGCGCCGGGGAGCTGTTTTTT. Translating gives CAIRQGSAGELFF. Drawing the rest from reference TRBV19 and TRBJ2-2, the complete variable domain is DGGITQSPKYLFRKEGQNVTLSCEQNLNHDAMYWYRQDPGQGLRLIYYSQIVNDFQKGDIAEGYSVSREKKESFPLTVTSAQKNPTAFYLCAIRQGSAGELFFGEGSRLTVL.

This rearrangement joins TRBV19 to TRBJ1-1; 8 bases fit TRBD1. The trim removed 4 bases at V and 6 bases at J, leaving 10 bases unmatched. The CDR3 has 15 amino acids. In germline, CDR1 is LNHDA, CDR2 SQIVND (reference sequence). The CDR3 bases are TGTGCCAGTAGTACCGACAGGACAGGGACCCCTGAAGCTTTCTTT. Its protein is CASSTDRTGTPEAFF.

The chain uses TRBV5-6 and TRBJ1-4; a weak D match, TRBD1 (5 bases). The V gene's germline CDR1 is SGHDT and CDR2 YYEEEE. There are 14 residues in the CDR3. V lost 2 bases to trimming and J lost 7 bases, with 12 bases between them. The DNA for the CDR3 is TGTGCCAGCAGCTTCCGAGGGGCCGGTGAAAAACTGTTTTTT. Translating gives CASSFRGAGEKLFF.

The CDR3 DNA reads as TGTGCCAGCAGCGGCGACAGCTATAACTATGGCTACACCTTC. As protein: CASSGDSYNYGYTF. The chain is built from TRBV5-4 and TRBJ1-2, with D perhaps matching TRBD1 (5 bases). The CDR3 spans 14 residues. Germline loops: CDR1 SGHNT, CDR2 YYREEE (reference sequence). The V end was cut by 4 bases, the J end by 1 base, with 11 bases between.

J is TRBJ1-2 and V is TRBV5-1, with 9 bases aligning to TRBD1. CDR1 is SGHRS, CDR2 YFSETQ, per germline. This CDR3 has 15 residues. J lost 3 bases, V lost 0 bases, and 3 bases had no gene match. The CDR3, as DNA: TGCGCCAGCAGCTTGGACAGGGGGCGCCACTATGGCTACACCTTC. It translates to CASSLDRGRHYGYTF.

The chain employs TRBV27 and TRBJ1-5; 10 bases match TRBD1. The CDR3 length is 16 residues. V was clipped by 5 bases and J by 5 bases; unmatched bases: 9. Germline V lookup: CDR1 MNHEY, CDR2 SMNVEV (reference sequence). The CDR3 coding sequence is TGTGCCAGCAGTCCATGGGCTGGACAGGGGGATCAGCCCCAGCATTTT. Protein: CASSPWAGQGDQPQHF.

This clone has just one count. The chain combines TRBV9 with TRBJ2-5, with 7 positions matching TRBD2. This CDR3 is built from 15 residues. The germline V gene has CDR1 SGDLS and CDR2 YYNGEE. J gave up 2 bases and V 0 bases, and 4 bases lay outside the gene matches. The CDR3 region has the DNA TGTGCCAGCAGCGTAGCGGGGGGATTACAAGAGACCCAGTACTTC. Translated, it gives CASSVAGGLQETQYF.

V and J are TRBV15 and TRBJ2-7; D is possibly TRBD2 (6 bases). The germline CDR1 and CDR2 sequences are LNHNV and YYDKDF (reference sequence). The V gene lost 3 bases and the J gene lost 7 bases, with 19 bases spanning the gap. The length of the CDR3 is 15 residues. This chain's CDR3 is CATSRKTGTAGEQYF. Written as DNA, the CDR3 is TGTGCCACCAGCAGGAAAACCGGGACCGCGGGGGAGCAGTACTTC.

The gene calls are TRBV7-2 and TRBJ1-5; tentatively, D is TRBD1 (5 bases). This CDR3 spans 17 amino acids. Trimming left V 1 base short and J 2 bases short, with 15 bases between. The germline CDR1 and CDR2 sequences are SGHTA and FQGNSA. The CDR3 DNA is TGTGCCAGCAGCTTAGACTTCGGGGGATATGGCAATCAGCCCCAGCATTTT. Its protein product is CASSLDFGGYGNQPQHF.

The V gene is TRBV23-1, the J gene TRBJ1-5; the D is unclear. TRBV23-1 is marked as an open reading frame, function uncertain. V was cut by 0 bases and J by 6 bases, with 15 bases left in between. This CDR3 has 16 residues. CDR3 in DNA: TGCGCCAGCAGTCAATCGCCGGACTTGGGTAGTCAGCCCCAGCATTTT. This encodes CASSQSPDLGSQPQHF.

CDR3 coding DNA: TGTGCCAGCAGCTCGTCTCGGACAGCGAACACCGGGGAGCTGTTTTTT. Protein sequence: CASSSSRTANTGELFF. The V and J genes are TRBV7-2 and TRBJ2-2, with D possibly being TRBD1 (6 bases). Germline V gene data show CDR1 as SGHTA and CDR2 as FQGNSA. CDR3 length: 16 residues. V was pared by 4 bases and J by 0 bases, with 12 bases between.

The V and J genes are TRBV30 and TRBJ2-5, with 7 bases aligning to TRBD2. CDR3 length: 15 amino acids. J lost 5 bases, V lost 2 bases, and 11 bases had no gene match. Germline V CDR1 and CDR2: GTSNPN, SVGIG (reference sequence). CDR3 nucleotide sequence: TGTGCCTGGAGTTCCGGACTAGGAGTCAGCGAGACCCAGTACTTC. This gives the protein CAWSSGLGVSETQYF.

The rearrangement links TRBV12-3 or TRBV12-4 to TRBJ1-2; D remains ambiguous. The CDR3 loop spans 13 amino acids. V was pared by 5 bases and J by 8 bases, with 15 bases between. The CDR3 spells CASSPGPLEGYTF. The DNA for the CDR3 is TGTGCCAGCAGTCCTGGCCCACTGGAGGGCTACACCTTC.